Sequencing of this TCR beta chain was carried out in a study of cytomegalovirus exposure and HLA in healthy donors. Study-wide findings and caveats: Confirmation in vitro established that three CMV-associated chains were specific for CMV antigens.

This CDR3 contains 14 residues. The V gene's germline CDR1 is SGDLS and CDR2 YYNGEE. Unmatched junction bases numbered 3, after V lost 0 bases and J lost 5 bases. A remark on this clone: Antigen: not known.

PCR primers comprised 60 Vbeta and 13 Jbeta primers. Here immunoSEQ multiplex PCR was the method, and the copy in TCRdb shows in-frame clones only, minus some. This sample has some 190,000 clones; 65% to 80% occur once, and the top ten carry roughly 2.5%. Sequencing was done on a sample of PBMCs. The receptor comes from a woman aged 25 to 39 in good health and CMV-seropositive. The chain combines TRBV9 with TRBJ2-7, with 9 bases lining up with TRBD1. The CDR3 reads CASSVGDRVHEQYF. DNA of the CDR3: TGTGCCAGCAGCGTAGGGGACAGGGTCCACGAGCAGTACTTC. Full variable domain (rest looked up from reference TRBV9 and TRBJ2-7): DSGVTQTPKHLITATGQRVTLRCSPRSGDLSVYWYQQSLDQGLQFLIQYYNGEERAKGNILERFSAQQFPDLHSELNLSSLELGDSALYFCASSVGDRVHEQYFGPGTRLTVT.